This T cell receptor (beta chain) was recovered during a study of graft-versus-host responses after intestinal transplantation. On this clone: What it binds is unknown.

Some clones are missing from TCRdb's copy, which holds only in-frame ones; the method was immunoSEQ multiplex PCR. Of 86,000 or so clones in the sample, 75% to 95% were seen once. CDR1 and CDR2 (germline): MNHNY, SVGAGI (reference sequence). The V end lost 0 bases, the J end lost 6 bases, and 11 bases lay between the germline ends. The CDR3 sequence is 14 residues long. The sequences come from unstimulated CD8+ T cells sorted from spleen or lymph node cells, collected before intestinal transplant. This TCR came from a human donor who received an intestinal transplant. This chain links TRBV6-6 with TRBJ1-2; D is unresolved. The CDR3 protein is CASSYSTALNGYTF. The CDR3 region has the DNA TGTGCCAGCAGTTACTCCACAGCCTTGAATGGCTACACCTTC.